This T cell receptor (beta chain) was sequenced in a study of cytomegalovirus exposure and HLA in healthy donors. With regard to this clone: The antigen remains undetermined.

The PCR employed 60 Vbeta primers together with 13 Jbeta primers. TCRdb's copy holds only in-frame clones and misses some; the assay was immunoSEQ multiplex PCR. The sample holds about 130,000 clones; 81% are singletons and the top ten take 5.5% to 7%. CDR1 SNHLY and CDR2 FYNNEI come from the germline V gene. The length of the CDR3 is 14 residues. V lost 8 bases and J lost 2; bases outside the gene matches: 8. Study observations and caveats: Presence/absence analyses assumed roughly uniform sequencing depth across donors. It was reported that the classifier diagnosed cytomegalovirus status with high specificity and sensitivity in both the original and validation cohorts.

The clonotype was recovered from a woman between 40 and 55 years old in good health and CMV-seropositive. The V and J genes are TRBV2 and TRBJ1-1; 7 nucleotides line up with TRBD1. Material: PBMCs. The CDR3 is CASRWDSTNTEAFF. CDR3 DNA: TGTGCCAGCCGTTGGGACAGCACCAACACTGAAGCTTTCTTT.